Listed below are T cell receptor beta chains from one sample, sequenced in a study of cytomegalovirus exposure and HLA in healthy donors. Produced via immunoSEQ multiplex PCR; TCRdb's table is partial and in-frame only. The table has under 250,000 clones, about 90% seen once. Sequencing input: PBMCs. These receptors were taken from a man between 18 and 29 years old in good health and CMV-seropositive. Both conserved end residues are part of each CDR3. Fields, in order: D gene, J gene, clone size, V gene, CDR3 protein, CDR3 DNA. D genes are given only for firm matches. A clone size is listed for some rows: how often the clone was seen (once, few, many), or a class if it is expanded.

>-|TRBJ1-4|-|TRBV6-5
CASSYGGSSNEKLFF
TGTGCCAGCAGTTACGGGGGGAGTAGTAATGAAAAACTGTTTTTT
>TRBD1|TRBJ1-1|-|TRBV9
CASSAGTGKMNTEAFF
TGTGCCAGCAGCGCCGGGACAGGGAAAATGAACACTGAAGCTTTCTTT
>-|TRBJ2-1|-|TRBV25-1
CASLGLTYNEQFF
TGTGCCAGCCTGGGACTGACCTACAATGAGCAGTTCTTC
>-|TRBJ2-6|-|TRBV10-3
CAIRQGAGANVLTF
TGTGCCATCAGGCAGGGAGCTGGGGCCAACGTCCTGACTTTC
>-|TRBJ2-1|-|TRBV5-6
CASSSGGVVNEQFF
TGTGCCAGCAGCTCCGGCGGGGTTGTCAATGAGCAGTTCTTC
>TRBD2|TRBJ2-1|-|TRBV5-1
CASSLVPSGSSGNEQFF
TGCGCCAGCAGCTTGGTGCCTAGCGGGAGCAGTGGCAATGAGCAGTTCTTC
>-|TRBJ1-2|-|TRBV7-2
CASSSQQGYGYTF
TGTGCCAGCAGCTCACAACAAGGCTATGGCTACACCTTC
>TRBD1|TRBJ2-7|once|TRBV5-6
CASSLAGDRPRGYF
TGTGCCAGCAGCTTGGCCGGGGACAGGCCAAGGGGGTACTTC
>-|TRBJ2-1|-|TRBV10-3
CAISESAHGGVNNEQFF
TGTGCCATCAGTGAGTCGGCGCACGGAGGGGTGAACAATGAGCAGTTCTTC
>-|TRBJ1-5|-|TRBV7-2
CASSLGPGNQPQHF
TGTGCCAGCAGCTTAGGGCCGGGCAATCAGCCCCAGCATTTT
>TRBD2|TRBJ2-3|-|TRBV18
CASSPETAGGGTDTQYF
TGTGCCAGCTCACCGGAGACGGCGGGAGGGGGCACAGATACGCAGTATTTT